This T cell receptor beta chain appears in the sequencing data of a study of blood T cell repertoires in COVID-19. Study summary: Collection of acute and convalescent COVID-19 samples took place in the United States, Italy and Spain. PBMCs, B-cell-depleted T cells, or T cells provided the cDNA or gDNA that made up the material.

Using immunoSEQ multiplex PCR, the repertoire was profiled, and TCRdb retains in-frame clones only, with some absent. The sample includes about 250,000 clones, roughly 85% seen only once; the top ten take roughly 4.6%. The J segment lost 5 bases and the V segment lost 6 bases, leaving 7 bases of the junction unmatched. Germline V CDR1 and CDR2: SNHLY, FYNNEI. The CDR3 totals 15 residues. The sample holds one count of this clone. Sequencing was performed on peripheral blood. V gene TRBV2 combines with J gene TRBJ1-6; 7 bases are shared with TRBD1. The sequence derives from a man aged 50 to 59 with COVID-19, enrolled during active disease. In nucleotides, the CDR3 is TGTGCCAGCAGATTACAGGGGTTCAATAATTCACCCCTCCACTTT. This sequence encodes CASRLQGFNNSPLHF. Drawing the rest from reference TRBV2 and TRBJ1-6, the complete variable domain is EPEVTQTPSHQVTQMGQEVILRCVPISNHLYFYWYRQILGQKVEFLVSFYNNEISEKSEIFDDQFSVERPDGSNFTLKIRSTKLEDSAMYFCASRLQGFNNSPLHFGNGTRLTVT.